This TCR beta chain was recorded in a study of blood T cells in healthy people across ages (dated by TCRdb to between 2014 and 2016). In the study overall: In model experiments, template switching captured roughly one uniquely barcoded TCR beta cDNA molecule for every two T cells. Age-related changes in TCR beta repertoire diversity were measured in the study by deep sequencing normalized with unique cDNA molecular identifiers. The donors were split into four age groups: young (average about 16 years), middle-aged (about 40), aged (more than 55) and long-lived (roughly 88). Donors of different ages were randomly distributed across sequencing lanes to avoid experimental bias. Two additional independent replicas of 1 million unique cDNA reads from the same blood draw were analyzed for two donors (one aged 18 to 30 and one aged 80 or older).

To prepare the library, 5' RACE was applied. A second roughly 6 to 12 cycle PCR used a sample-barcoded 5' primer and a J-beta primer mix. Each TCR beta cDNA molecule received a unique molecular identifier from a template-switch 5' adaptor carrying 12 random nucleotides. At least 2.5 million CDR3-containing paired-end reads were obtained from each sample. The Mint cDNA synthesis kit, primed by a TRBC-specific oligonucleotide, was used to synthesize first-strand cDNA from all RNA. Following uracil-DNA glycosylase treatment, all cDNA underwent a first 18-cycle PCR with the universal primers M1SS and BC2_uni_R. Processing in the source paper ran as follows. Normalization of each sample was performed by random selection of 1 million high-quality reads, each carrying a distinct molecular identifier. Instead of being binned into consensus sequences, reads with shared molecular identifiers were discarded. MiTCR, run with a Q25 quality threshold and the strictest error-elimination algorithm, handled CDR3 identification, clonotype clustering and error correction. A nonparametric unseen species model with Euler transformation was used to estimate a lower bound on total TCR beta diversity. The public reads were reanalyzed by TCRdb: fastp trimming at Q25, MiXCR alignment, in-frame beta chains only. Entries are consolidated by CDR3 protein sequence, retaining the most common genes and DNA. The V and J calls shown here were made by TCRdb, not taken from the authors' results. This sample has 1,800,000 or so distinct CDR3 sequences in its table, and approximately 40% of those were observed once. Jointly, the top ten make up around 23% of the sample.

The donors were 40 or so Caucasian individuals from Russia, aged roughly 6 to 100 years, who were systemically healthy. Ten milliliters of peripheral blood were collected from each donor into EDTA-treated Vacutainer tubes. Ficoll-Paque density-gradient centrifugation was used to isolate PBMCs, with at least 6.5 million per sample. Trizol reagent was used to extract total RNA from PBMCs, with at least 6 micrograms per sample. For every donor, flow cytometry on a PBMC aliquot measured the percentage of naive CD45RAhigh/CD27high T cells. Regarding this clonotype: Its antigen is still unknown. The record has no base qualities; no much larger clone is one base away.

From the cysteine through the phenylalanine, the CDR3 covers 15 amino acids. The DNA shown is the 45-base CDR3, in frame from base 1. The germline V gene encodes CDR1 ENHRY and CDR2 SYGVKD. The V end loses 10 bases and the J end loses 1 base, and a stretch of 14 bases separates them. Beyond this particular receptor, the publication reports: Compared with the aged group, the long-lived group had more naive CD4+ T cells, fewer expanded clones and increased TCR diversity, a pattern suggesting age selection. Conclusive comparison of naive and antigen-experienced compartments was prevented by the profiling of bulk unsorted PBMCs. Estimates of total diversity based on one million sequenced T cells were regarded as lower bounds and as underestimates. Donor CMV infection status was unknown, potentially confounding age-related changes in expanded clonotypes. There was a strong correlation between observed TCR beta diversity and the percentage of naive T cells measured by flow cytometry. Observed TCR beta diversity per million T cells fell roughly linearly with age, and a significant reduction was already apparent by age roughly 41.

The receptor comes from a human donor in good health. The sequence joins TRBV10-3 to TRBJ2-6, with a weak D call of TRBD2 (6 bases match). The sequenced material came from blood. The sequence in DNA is TGTGCCACACATAATGGACTATCTGGGGCCAACGTCCTGACTTTC. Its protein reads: CATHNGLSGANVLTF.